This TCR beta chain appears in the sequencing data of a study of shared clonotypes between healthy human individuals (TCRdb year 2020). About the investigation overall: The cohort comprised two women and a few men aged 18 to 49 years. For each donor, CD4 naive and CD4 memory were each run on three plates, CD8 naive on two plates, and CD8 memory on one plate. The study deeply sequenced blood TCR repertoires of about 5 healthy adults to estimate repertoire size and the extent of clonotype sharing between individuals. To increase sequencing depth and limit assay-specific biases, TCR repertoire library preparation and sequencing were carried out by different laboratories using diverse techniques. Leukapheresis yielded between about 0.94 and 8.9 billion PBMCs per donor.

Comment on this clone: No cognate antigen has been identified for it. No much larger clone exists at a distance of one base, and base qualities are not known.

Healthy HIV-negative adults with no recently reported acute infections or vaccinations were included as donors. Every donor was a Caucasian adult residing in Nashville, Tennessee, USA. Magnetic negative selection was used to enrich CD4+ T cells, after which naive cells were positively selected on CD45RA and the negative fraction became the memory subset. Blood was collected by leukapheresis, and PBMCs were isolated by Ficoll-Histopaque density gradient centrifugation and then cryopreserved in liquid nitrogen vapor phase. Analytical flow cytometry was used to check the purity and quantity of every magnetically sorted T cell population. Genomic DNA was isolated from every sorted fraction and measured by UV absorbance on a Nanodrop 2000c. From its cysteine to its phenylalanine, the CDR3 spans 16 amino acids. Solely the CDR3 DNA is kept, with 48 bases framed from the first base. From the germline V gene, CDR1 is MNHNS and CDR2 is SASEGT. V trim: 6 bases; J trim: 4 bases; unmatched bases: 7.

The research as a whole found: The small number of donors limited the genetic and exposure-history diversity represented. Estimated clonotype richness was generally larger for naive than for memory subsets. Compared with non-shared clonotypes, clonotypes shared by all four sorted-subset donors had higher generation probabilities. Sampling was restricted to blood, and TCR repertoires in tissues likely differ from the TCR repertoires found in blood. Rarefaction of sorted-subset datasets indicated incomplete sequencing despite the large sequencing depth. Across a few donors, approximately 5% of naive CD4, roughly 3.3% of naive CD8, about 2% of memory CD4, and approximately 0.4% of memory CD8 clonotypes were shared. Pairwise subsampling indicated that sequencing depth was expected to affect the degree of clonotype sharing among donors.

Using the deep immunoSEQ assay, TCR CDR3 regions were amplified from genomic DNA by multiplex PCR. Genomic DNA extracted from each cell subset was distributed evenly over all wells of several immunoSEQ 96-well plates, and each plate served as one replicate. For sorted subsets, around 200 ng genomic DNA, equal to tens of thousands of T cell genomes, was loaded into each replicate PCR. Purified libraries were quantified with a Qubit 3.0 fluorometer, sized on a Bioanalyzer 2100, and re-quantified with the KAPA Library Quantification kit. Each immunoSEQ 96-well plate was sequenced on its own single-read 150-cycle Illumina NextSeq 550 flow cell. The paper's data handling went like this. Because only junctional sequences without quality scores were contained in the immunoSEQ output, filtering matching that applied to full-length reads could not be performed. To assign V/J genes and CDR3, sequences were annotated against IMGT germline references using PyIR, a Python wrapper for IgBLAST v1.9. Reads were removed for weak V/J assignments (E-value above 1e-6), missing CDR3, stop codons, out-of-frame junctions, or ambiguous translated residues. V3J clonotypes were defined by identical inferred V gene, J gene, and CDR3 amino acid sequence. The percentage overlap between two repertoires was calculated by dividing the number of shared unique clonotypes by the size of the smaller repertoire. Three approaches were used to assess repertoire richness: RTK rarefaction, the Chao1 estimator, and Recon v2.1 estimates of unobserved clonotypes. For all TCRbeta clonotypes obtained by the gDNA method from a few donors, generation probabilities were computed with OLGA. Drawn from immuneACCESS, this table holds only the in-frame rearrangements with V and J called that TCRdb kept. Clones are partly lost; checked studies trace under half to an unresolved V gene and leave the rest unexplained. Clone size and the V and J calls come from that table; the DNA yielded D and trimming. For this sample there are 1.4 million or so clones; about 98.5% appear just once. In total, the top ten clones hold approximately 0.38% of the sample.

The source of this sequence is a man aged 25 to 40 in good health. The V and J segments used are TRBV6-1 and TRBJ2-3; 13 central nucleotides agree with TRBD2. Sequenced material: naive CD4+ T cells sorted from blood. The cell subset or site label on this specimen signifies: CD45RA+ positively selected. DNA sequence: TGTGCCAGCAGGGAACTAGCGGGAGGGGTCTCAGATACGCAGTATTTT. Translated, this is CASRELAGGVSDTQYF.